This T cell receptor beta chain stems from a study of radiotherapy plus CTLA-4 blockade in lung cancer. Study background: Disease control was present in roughly 29% of patients, and objective responses in around 20%. Overall study results and limits: Among blood TCR repertoires after radiotherapy plus ipilimumab, tumor-derived clones expanded.

This clone was seen ten or more times. Its matching antigen is unknown. The method was immunoSEQ multiplex PCR; TCRdb's version includes in-frame clones alone and lacks a portion of them. In the table there are about 40,000 clones, approximately 68% of which are singletons. The input for sequencing was peripheral blood, taken from a patient treated with radiotherapy plus ipilimumab. This clonotype was sampled from a human donor with non-small cell lung cancer who had stable disease on radiotherapy plus ipilimumab.

CDR3 amino acids: CASSRTWTGNSPLHF. CDR3 coding DNA: TGTGCCAGCAGCCGCACCTGGACAGGGAATTCACCCCTCCACTTT. This chain uses TRBV7-9 with TRBJ1-6; TRBD1 matches 8 bases. V dropped 5 bases and J dropped 7; count of bases not matched to a gene: 7. The germline V gene encodes CDR1 SEHNR and CDR2 FQNEAQ (reference sequence). This CDR3 contains 15 residues.